This passage covers 10 T cell receptor beta chains from one sample sequenced in a study of CD8+ T cells in alopecia areata. After isolation, RNA underwent reverse transcription to generate cDNA as the sequencing template. Sequenced by immunoSEQ multiplex PCR; TCRdb stores in-frame clones only, minus some. The data hold around 200,000 clones, with almost 65% observed a single time. Source: CD4+ T cells sorted from blood, taken at week 0. Every receptor here comes from a human donor with alopecia areata.

This chain links TRBV7-9 with TRBJ1-2; no clear D. The length of the CDR3 is 12 residues. Germline CDR1 and CDR2: SEHNR and FQNEAQ (reference sequence). V was pared by 5 bases and J by 6 bases, with 10 bases between. CDR3 residues: CASSPLQDGYTF. As DNA, the CDR3 is TGTGCCAGCAGCCCCCTCCAGGATGGCTACACCTTC.

The V call is TRBV30, the J call TRBJ1-2; weak D call: TRBD1 (6 bases). This CDR3 is built from 11 residues. Between the trimmed V and J ends, which lost 8 bases and 8 bases, there was a span of 15 bases. Germline V gene lookup returns CDR1 GTSNPN and CDR2 SVGIG (reference sequence). CDR3 residues: CAKGGAAGYTF. The CDR3 DNA reads TGTGCCAAGGGGGGAGCTGCGGGCTACACCTTC.

This chain joins TRBV5-4 and TRBJ2-7, with unresolved D. The CDR3 has 11 amino acids. V lost 5 bases, J lost 6 bases, and 9 bases lay in between. Per the germline V gene, CDR1 is SGHNT and CDR2 is YYREEE (reference sequence). CDR3 loop: CASSSNIEQYF. The CDR3 bases are TGTGCCAGCAGTTCAAACATCGAGCAGTACTTC.

This clone was seen many times. The chain carries TRBV6-1 and TRBJ2-6; tentatively, D is TRBD1 or TRBD2 (5 bases each). With 3 bases removed from V and 13 bases from J, the gap between germline ends came to 13 bases. The germline CDR1 and CDR2 sequences are MNHNS and SASEGT. The CDR3 sequence is 13 residues long. The DNA of the CDR3 is TGTGCCAGCAGTGATAGGGACCCTAGTGTCCTGACTTTC. Encoded protein: CASSDRDPSVLTF.

This chain connects TRBV11-2 to TRBJ1-6, with D perhaps TRBD1 (5 bases). CDR1 and CDR2 from the germline V gene are SGHAT and FQNNGV. The CDR3 runs to 17 residues. V lost 4 bases and J 6 bases, leaving 19 bases between the germline ends. CDR3: CASSSPPRGAGNSPLHF. The CDR3 region has the DNA TGTGCCAGCAGCTCACCCCCCCGAGGGGCGGGTAATTCACCCCTCCACTTT. The variable domain in full, completed from reference TRBV11-2 and TRBJ1-6, reads EAGVAQSPRYKIIEKRQSVAFWCNPISGHATLYWYQQILGQGPKLLIQFQNNGVVDDSQLPKDRFSAERLKGVDSTLKIQPAKLEDSAVYLCASSSPPRGAGNSPLHFGNGTRLTVT.

This clone has just a few counts. The CDR3 DNA reads TGCAGCGTTGGGACAAACTCCTACGAGCAGTACTTC. This translates into CSVGTNSYEQYF. This rearrangement joins TRBV29-1 to TRBJ2-7, with D possibly TRBD1 on 5 matching bases. The V end was cut by 4 bases, the J end by 0 bases, with 7 bases between. This CDR3 has 12 residues. The V gene's germline CDR1 is SQVTM and CDR2 ANQGSEA.

The gene calls are TRBV11-2 and TRBJ2-5, with TRBD1 matching over 10 bases. The CDR3 is 13 residues long. Germline V CDR1 and CDR2: SGHAT, FQNNGV. With V trimmed by 5 bases and J by 11 bases, 8 bases remained unmatched. CDR3 DNA: TGTGCCAGCAGCAGACAGGGGGCTGGGGAGCAGTACTTC. Translation: CASSRQGAGEQYF.

The chain combines TRBV29-1 with TRBJ2-5, with 10 bases fitting TRBD1. The CDR3 is 13 residues long. With 6 bases clipped from V and 14 bases from J, the junction kept 15 bases outside the gene matches. Germline V lookup: CDR1 SQVTM, CDR2 ANQGSEA. The CDR3 protein is CSVHAGTGERRYF. For the CDR3, the DNA is TGCAGCGTACACGCCGGGACAGGGGAACGGAGATACTTC. Together with reference TRBV29-1 and TRBJ2-5, the CDR3 gives the full variable domain: SAVISQKPSRDICQRGTSLTIQCQVDSQVTMMFWYRQQPGQSLTLIATANQGSEATYESGFVIDKFPISRPNLTFSTLTVSNMSPEDSSIYLCSVHAGTGERRYFGPGTRLLVL.

The chain uses TRBV27 and TRBJ2-6; possibly TRBD1 for D (5 bases). V was clipped by 3 bases and J by 0 bases, with 12 bases between them. This CDR3 comprises 17 residues. CDR1 MNHEY and CDR2 SMNVEV come from the germline V gene (reference sequence). In nucleotides, the CDR3 is TGTGCCAGCAGTTTGCAGGGCATCACCTCTGGGGCCAACGTCCTGACTTTC. This sequence encodes CASSLQGITSGANVLTF.

This rearrangement joins TRBV5-1 to TRBJ1-2; TRBD1 might be the D (6 bases). The germline V gene encodes CDR1 SGHRS and CDR2 YFSETQ. This CDR3 is 15 amino acids long. V was trimmed by 2 bases and J by 4 bases, leaving 15 bases between them. In nucleotides, the CDR3 is TGCGCCAGCAGCTTCAACGTTGACAGGACCTATGGCTACACCTTC. This gives the protein CASSFNVDRTYGYTF.